The 14 T cell receptor beta chains presented below share a single source sample, sequenced in a study of T-cell reconstitution after alpha-beta-depleted transplantation in children. Molecular barcoding with unique molecular identifiers was used for the TCRbeta library. TCRdb redid the calling of the PCR reads with MiXCR, one entry per CDR3 protein. The repertoire holds 700,000 to 850,000 distinct CDR3 sequences, with under 20% as singletons. This specimen consisted of PBMCs, mostly from graft donor cells, obtained 360 days after TCRalphabeta/CD19-depleted stem cell transplant. These receptors were taken from a male patient between 5 and 17 years old who had a stem cell transplant for acute lymphoblastic leukemia, so the T cells may come from the graft donor.

The table lists this clonotype with a few counts. The chain uses TRBV4-1 and TRBJ1-1; D may be TRBD1 (5 bases). The V gene lost 1 base and the J gene lost 7 bases, with 13 bases spanning the gap. CDR1 and CDR2 from the germline V gene are MGHRA and YSYEKL. The CDR3 sequence is 14 residues long. The CDR3 here is CASSQVDPGVEAFF. CDR3 DNA: TGCGCCAGCAGCCAAGTTGACCCGGGGGTTGAAGCTTTCTTT.

This clonotype was detected only a few times. The V call is TRBV3-1, the J call TRBJ2-1; D unclear. V lost 1 base, J lost 2 bases, and 9 bases lay in between. CDR3 size: 15 residues. The V gene's germline CDR1 is LGHDT and CDR2 YNNKEL (reference sequence). Here the CDR3 reads CASSQGSTAYNEQFF. The CDR3 nucleotides read TGTGCCAGCAGCCAAGGGAGCACGGCCTACAATGAGCAGTTCTTC.

J is TRBJ1-1 and V is TRBV20-1, with a tentative D call TRBD1 (5 bases). Deletions cut 0 bases from V and 10 bases from J, with 15 bases between. CDR3 length: 13 amino acids. Per germline, CDR1 DFQATT and CDR2 SNEGSKA (reference sequence). The CDR3 here is CSARDGHLGGAFF. The CDR3 region has the DNA TGCAGTGCTAGAGATGGTCACCTCGGGGGAGCTTTCTTT.

The chain links TRBV11-2 to TRBJ1-2, with D unclear. Germline V gene sequence: CDR1 SGHAT, CDR2 FQNNGV. The CDR3 is made up of 15 amino acids. V shed 1 base and J shed 4 bases, with 13 bases lying between them. This chain's CDR3 is CASSLGFSDPYGYTF. As DNA, the CDR3 is TGTGCCAGCAGCTTAGGGTTCTCCGATCCCTATGGCTACACCTTC.

Comments on this clonotype: Germline and junction disagree at one end, which may indicate a read error. The V gene is TRBV5-1, the J gene TRBJ1-1; no clear D gene. The V gene's germline CDR1 is SGHRS and CDR2 YFSETQ. This CDR3 spans 15 amino acids. The CDR3 DNA follows: TGCGCCAGCATCTTGAGTGGGGAAGGGAGCACTGAAGCTTTCTTT. It encodes CASILSGEGSTEAFF.

This chain connects TRBV24-1 to TRBJ2-5; 7 bases align to TRBD1. With V trimmed by 4 bases and J by 5 bases, 0 bases remained unmatched. Germline-derived CDR1 and CDR2 are KGHDR and SFDVKD. The CDR3 is 12 residues long. The DNA of the CDR3 is TGTGCCACCAGTGAACAGGGGGAGACCCAGTACTTC. Translation: CATSEQGETQYF.

In its sample, this clonotype was seen a few times. The chain combines TRBV14 with TRBJ2-1; no definite D call. The germline V gene encodes CDR1 SGHDN and CDR2 FVKESK. V lost 1 base, J lost 1 base, and 11 bases lay in between. CDR3 length: 16 residues. The CDR3 bases are TGTGCCAGCAGCCAAGTCTTTCGCGCTTCCTACAATGAGCAGTTCTTC. Its protein is CASSQVFRASYNEQFF. Using reference TRBV14 and TRBJ2-1 for the parts outside the CDR3, the full variable domain is EAGVTQFPSHSVIEKGQTVTLRCDPISGHDNLYWYRRVMGKEIKFLLHFVKESKQDESGMPNNRFLAERTGGTYSTLKVQPAELEDSGVYFCASSQVFRASYNEQFFGPGTRLTVL.

The chain joins TRBV20-1 to TRBJ2-2, with D maybe TRBD2 (6 bases). V gave up 1 base and J gave up 4 bases, with 16 bases separating them. Germline V gene lookup returns CDR1 DFQATT and CDR2 SNEGSKA (reference sequence). The CDR3 runs to 16 residues. The CDR3 nucleotides are TGCAGTGCTAGAGGGATCGCGGGACCTTCCACCGGGGAGCTGTTTTTT. It specifies CSARGIAGPSTGELFF.

This clonotype was recorded a few times. The V and J genes are TRBV7-2 and TRBJ2-1; a weak D match, TRBD1 (6 bases). Deletions cut 2 bases from V and 16 bases from J, with 18 bases between. The length of the CDR3 is 13 residues. Germline values: CDR1 SGHTA, CDR2 FQGNSA. Here the CDR3 DNA reads TGTGCCAGCAGCTTAACGGCGTGGCAGGGGATCTTCTTC. Translated: CASSLTAWQGIFF. Full variable domain (outside the CDR3, taken from reference TRBV7-2 and TRBJ2-1): GAGVSQSPSNKVTEKGKDVELRCDPISGHTALYWYRQSLGQGLEFLIYFQGNSAPDKSGLPSDRFSAERTGGSVSTLTIQRTQQEDSAVYLCASSLTAWQGIFFGPGTRLTVL.

This chain uses TRBV24-1 with TRBJ2-3; 9 bases line up with TRBD1. The germline V gene has CDR1 KGHDR and CDR2 SFDVKD. The CDR3 is made up of 15 amino acids. The junction had 5 bases not matched to a gene; V was cut back by 6 bases and J by 2 bases. CDR3 protein: CATSPGQGATDTQYF. CDR3 bases: TGTGCCACCAGTCCGGGACAGGGCGCCACAGATACGCAGTATTTT.

The rearrangement uses TRBV4-1 and TRBJ2-5; maybe TRBD2 (5 bases). The germline V gene has CDR1 MGHRA and CDR2 YSYEKL. The CDR3 has 14 residues. Trimming cost V 1 base and J 1 base, with 7 bases left between them. The CDR3 spells CASSQAAVQETQYF. DNA of the CDR3: TGCGCCAGCAGCCAAGCAGCGGTCCAAGAGACCCAGTACTTC.

With regard to this clonotype: The CDR3 does not end in the conserved phenylalanine or tryptophan, so this is likely a read error. This chain connects TRBV14 to TRBJ2-1; 13 nucleotides match TRBD2. The CDR3 consists of 18 residues. V lost 4 bases, J lost 9 bases, and 15 bases stayed unmatched. Germline CDR1 is SGHDN and CDR2 is FVKESK. The CDR3 DNA follows: TGTGCCAGCAGCCTCATAGCAACTAGCGGGAGGGCCACCGTTGAGCAGTTCATC. This encodes CASSLIATSGRATVEQFI.

The V and J genes are TRBV11-2 and TRBJ2-7; 7 bases align to TRBD1. Germline CDR1 reads SGHAT; CDR2 reads FQNNGV. V lost 11 bases to trimming and J lost 0 bases; unmatched junction nucleotides: 7. The CDR3 contains 13 residues. Written as DNA, the CDR3 is TGTGCCGGACCAGGACAGGACTCCTACGAGCAGTACTTC. Translating gives CAGPGQDSYEQYF. The full variable domain, in which reference TRBV11-2 and TRBJ2-7 provide the parts outside the CDR3, is EAGVAQSPRYKIIEKRQSVAFWCNPISGHATLYWYQQILGQGPKLLIQFQNNGVVDDSQLPKDRFSAERLKGVDSTLKIQPAKLEDSAVYLCAGPGQDSYEQYFGPGTRLTVT.

This clonotype has ten or more counts. The rearrangement joins TRBV5-1 to TRBJ2-7; 9 bases are a match to TRBD1. The CDR3 consists of 14 residues. V was pared by 0 bases and J by 7 bases, with 5 bases of the junction left unmatched. Germline CDR1 reads SGHRS; CDR2 reads YFSETQ. This CDR3 is CASSLVQGAGEQYF. In DNA, the CDR3 is TGCGCCAGCAGCTTGGTACAGGGGGCGGGGGAGCAGTACTTC. The entire variable domain, with the rest obtained from reference TRBV5-1 and TRBJ2-7, is as follows: KAGVTQTPRYLIKTRGQQVTLSCSPISGHRSVSWYQQTPGQGLQFLFEYFSETQRNKGNFPGRFSGRQFSNSRSEMNVSTLELGDSALYLCASSLVQGAGEQYFGPGTRLTVT.